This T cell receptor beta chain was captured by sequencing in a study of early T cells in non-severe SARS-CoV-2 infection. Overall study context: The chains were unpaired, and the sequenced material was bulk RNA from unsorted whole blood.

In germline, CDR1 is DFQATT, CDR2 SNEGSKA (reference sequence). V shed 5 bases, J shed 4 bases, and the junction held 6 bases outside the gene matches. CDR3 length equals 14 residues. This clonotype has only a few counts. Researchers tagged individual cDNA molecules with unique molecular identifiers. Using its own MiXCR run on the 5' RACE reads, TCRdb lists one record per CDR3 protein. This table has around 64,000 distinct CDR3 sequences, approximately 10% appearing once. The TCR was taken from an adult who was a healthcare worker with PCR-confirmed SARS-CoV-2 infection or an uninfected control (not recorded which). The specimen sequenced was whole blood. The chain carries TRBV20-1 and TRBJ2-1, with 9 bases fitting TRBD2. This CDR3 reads CSAVVAGGYNEQFF. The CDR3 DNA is TGCAGTGCTGTCGTGGCGGGGGGGTACAATGAGCAGTTCTTC.